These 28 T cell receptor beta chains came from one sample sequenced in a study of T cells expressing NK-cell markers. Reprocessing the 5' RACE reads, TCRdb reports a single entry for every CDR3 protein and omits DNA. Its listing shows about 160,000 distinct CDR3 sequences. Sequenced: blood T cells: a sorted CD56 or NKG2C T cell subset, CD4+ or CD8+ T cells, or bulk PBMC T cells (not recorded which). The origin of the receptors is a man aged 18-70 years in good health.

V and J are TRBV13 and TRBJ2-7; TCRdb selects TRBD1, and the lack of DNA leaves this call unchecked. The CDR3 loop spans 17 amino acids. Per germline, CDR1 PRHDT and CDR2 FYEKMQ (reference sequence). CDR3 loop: CASSITGDPRVTYEQYF.

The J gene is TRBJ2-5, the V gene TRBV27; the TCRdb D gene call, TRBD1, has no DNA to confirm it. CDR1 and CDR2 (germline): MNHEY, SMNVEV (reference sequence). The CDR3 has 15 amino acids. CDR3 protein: CASSHYRGEGETQYF.

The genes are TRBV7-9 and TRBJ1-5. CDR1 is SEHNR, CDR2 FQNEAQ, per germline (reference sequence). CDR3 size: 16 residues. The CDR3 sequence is CATQSMTTTAGQPQHF.

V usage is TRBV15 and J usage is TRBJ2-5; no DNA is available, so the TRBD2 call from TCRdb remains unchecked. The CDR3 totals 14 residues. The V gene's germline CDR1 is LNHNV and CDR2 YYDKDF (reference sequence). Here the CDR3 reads CATSRATNPETQYF.

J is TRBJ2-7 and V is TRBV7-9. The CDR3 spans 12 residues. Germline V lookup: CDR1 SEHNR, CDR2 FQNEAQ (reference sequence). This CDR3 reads CASSLAGGEQYF.

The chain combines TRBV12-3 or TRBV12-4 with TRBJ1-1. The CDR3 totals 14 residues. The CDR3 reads CASINRPAKTEAFF.

CDR3 amino acids: CASSLGDRASSVGYTF. The chain uses TRBV7-9 and TRBJ1-2; the TCRdb D gene call, TRBD1, has no DNA to confirm it. Per the germline V gene, CDR1 is SEHNR and CDR2 is FQNEAQ (reference sequence). The CDR3 totals 16 residues. The whole variable domain, remainder taken from reference TRBV7-9 and TRBJ1-2, is DTGVSQNPRHKITKRGQNVTFRCDPISEHNRLYWYRQTLGQGPEFLTYFQNEAQLEKSRLLSDRFSAERPKGSFSTLEIQRTEQGDSAMYLCASSLGDRASSVGYTFGSGTRLTVV.

CDR3 region: CASRGTGRSPLHF. The chain has TRBV28 and TRBJ1-6; TCRdb gives TRBD1 as the D gene, but with no DNA this cannot be confirmed. The CDR3 loop spans 13 amino acids. Germline-derived CDR1 and CDR2 are MDHEN and SYDVKM.

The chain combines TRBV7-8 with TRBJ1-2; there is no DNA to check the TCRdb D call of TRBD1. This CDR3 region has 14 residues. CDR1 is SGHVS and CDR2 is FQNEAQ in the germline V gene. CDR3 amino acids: CASSLGGPGQGYTF.

The CDR3 sequence: CSAQLRDPVFPDHEQYF. The chain employs TRBV20-1 and TRBJ2-7; TCRdb's D call, TRBD1, is unchecked because there is no DNA. The CDR3 runs to 17 residues. The germline gives CDR1 DFQATT, CDR2 SNEGSKA (reference sequence).

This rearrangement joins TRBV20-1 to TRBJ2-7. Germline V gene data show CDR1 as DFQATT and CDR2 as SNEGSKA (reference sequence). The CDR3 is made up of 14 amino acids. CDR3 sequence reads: CSARDYRRDYEQYF.

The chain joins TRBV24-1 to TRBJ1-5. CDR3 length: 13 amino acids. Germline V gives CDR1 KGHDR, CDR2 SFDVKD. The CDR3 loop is CATSDLYGQPQHF.

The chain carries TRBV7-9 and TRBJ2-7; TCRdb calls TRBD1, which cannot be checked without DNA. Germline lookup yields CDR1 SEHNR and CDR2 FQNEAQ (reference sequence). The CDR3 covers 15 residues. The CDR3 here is CASSLPDREIHEQYF.

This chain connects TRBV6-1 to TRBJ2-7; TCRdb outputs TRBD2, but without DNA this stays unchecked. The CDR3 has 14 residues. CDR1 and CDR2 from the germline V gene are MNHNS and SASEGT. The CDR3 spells CASSISGGASEQYF.

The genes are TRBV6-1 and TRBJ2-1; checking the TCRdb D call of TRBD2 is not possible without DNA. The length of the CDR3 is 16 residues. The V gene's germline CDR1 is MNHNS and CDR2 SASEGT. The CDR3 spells CASSEAVGLASGEQFF.

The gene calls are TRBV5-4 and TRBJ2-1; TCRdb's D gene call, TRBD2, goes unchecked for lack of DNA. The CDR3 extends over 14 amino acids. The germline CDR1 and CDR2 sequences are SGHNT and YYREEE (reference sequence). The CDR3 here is CASSFSSGGGEQFF.

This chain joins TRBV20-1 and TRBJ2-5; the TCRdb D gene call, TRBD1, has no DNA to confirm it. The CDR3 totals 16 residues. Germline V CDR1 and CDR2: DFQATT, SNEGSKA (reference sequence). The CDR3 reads CSARDLRGPGGETQYF.

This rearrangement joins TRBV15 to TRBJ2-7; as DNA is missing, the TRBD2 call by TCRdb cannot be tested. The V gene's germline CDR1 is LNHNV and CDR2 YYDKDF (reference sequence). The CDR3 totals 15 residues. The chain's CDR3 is CATSREWVAGDEQYF. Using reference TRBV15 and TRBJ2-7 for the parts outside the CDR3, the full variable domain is DAMVIQNPRYQVTQFGKPVTLSCSQTLNHNVMYWYQQKSSQAPKLLFHYYDKDFNNEADTPDNFQSRRPNTSFCFLDIRSPGLGDTAMYLCATSREWVAGDEQYFGPGTRLTVT.

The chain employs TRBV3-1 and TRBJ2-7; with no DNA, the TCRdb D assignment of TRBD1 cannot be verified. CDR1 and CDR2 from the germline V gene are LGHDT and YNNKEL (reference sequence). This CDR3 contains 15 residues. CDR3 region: CASSPDGSPGYEQYF.

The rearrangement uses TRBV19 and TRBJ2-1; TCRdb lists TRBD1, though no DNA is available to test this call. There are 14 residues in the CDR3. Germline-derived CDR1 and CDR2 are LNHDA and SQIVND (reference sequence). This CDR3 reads CASMGTGRLNEQFF.

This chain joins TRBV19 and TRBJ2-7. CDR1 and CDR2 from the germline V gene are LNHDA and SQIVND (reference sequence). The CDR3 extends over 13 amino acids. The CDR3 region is CASSITATYEQYF.

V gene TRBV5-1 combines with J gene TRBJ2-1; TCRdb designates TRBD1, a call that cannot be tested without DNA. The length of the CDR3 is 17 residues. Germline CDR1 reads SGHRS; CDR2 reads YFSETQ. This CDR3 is CASSVHSGASTYNEQFF.

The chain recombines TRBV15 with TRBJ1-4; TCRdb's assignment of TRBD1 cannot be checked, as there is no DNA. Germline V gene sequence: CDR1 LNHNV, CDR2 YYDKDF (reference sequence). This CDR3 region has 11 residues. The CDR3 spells CATSARAGLFF. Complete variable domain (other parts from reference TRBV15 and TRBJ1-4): DAMVIQNPRYQVTQFGKPVTLSCSQTLNHNVMYWYQQKSSQAPKLLFHYYDKDFNNEADTPDNFQSRRPNTSFCFLDIRSPGLGDTAMYLCATSARAGLFFGSGTQLSVL.

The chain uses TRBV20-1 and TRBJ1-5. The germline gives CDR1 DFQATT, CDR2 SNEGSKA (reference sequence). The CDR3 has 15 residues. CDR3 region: CSARDSTGGSQPQHF.

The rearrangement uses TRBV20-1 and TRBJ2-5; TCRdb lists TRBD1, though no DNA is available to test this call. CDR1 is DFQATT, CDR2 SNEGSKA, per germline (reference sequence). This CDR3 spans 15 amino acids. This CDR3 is CSARERGDDQETQYF.

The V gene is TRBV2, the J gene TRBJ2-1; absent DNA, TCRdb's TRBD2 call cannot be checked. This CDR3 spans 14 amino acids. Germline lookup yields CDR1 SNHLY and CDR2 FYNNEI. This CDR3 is CASSYPTTLNEQFF. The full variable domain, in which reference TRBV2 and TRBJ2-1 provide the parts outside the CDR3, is EPEVTQTPSHQVTQMGQEVILRCVPISNHLYFYWYRQILGQKVEFLVSFYNNEISEKSEIFDDQFSVERPDGSNFTLKIRSTKLEDSAMYFCASSYPTTLNEQFFGPGTRLTVL.

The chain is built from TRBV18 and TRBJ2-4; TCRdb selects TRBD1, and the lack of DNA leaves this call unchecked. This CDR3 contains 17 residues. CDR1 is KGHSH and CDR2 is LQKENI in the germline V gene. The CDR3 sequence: CASSPPSGGADKNIQYF. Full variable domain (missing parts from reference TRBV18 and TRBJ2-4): NAGVMQNPRHLVRRRGQEARLRCSPMKGHSHVYWYRQLPEEGLKFMVYLQKENIIDESGMPKERFSAEFPKEGPSILRIQQVVRGDSAAYFCASSPPSGGADKNIQYFGAGTRLSVL.

CDR3 amino acids: CASSPDLGYNEQFF. The J gene is TRBJ2-1, the V gene TRBV18. The CDR3 loop spans 14 amino acids. Germline V gives CDR1 KGHSH, CDR2 LQKENI.